This TCR beta chain originates from a study of shared T cell receptors in the human thymus. Using immunoSEQ multiplex PCR, the repertoire was profiled, and TCRdb retains in-frame clones only, with some absent. The data show about 380,000 clones, 95% seen once. With V trimmed by 4 bases and J by 2 bases, 6 bases remained unmatched. The CDR3 has 16 amino acids. Germline V lookup: CDR1 SGHVS, CDR2 FNYEAQ. Sequenced: thymocytes. This receptor was obtained from a human donor. V is TRBV7-6 and J is TRBJ2-5; 11 positions match TRBD2. The CDR3 is CASSSGLAADQETQYF. The CDR3 DNA sequence: TGTGCCAGCAGCTCGGGACTAGCGGCTGATCAAGAGACCCAGTACTTC.